A selection of T cell receptor beta chains follows, all from one sample in a study of T-cell reconstitution after alpha-beta-depleted transplantation in children. From the PCR reads, TCRdb called clonotypes with MiXCR, one entry per CDR3 protein. The sample consists of roughly 300,000 distinct CDR3 sequences, approximately 10% of them appearing once. Sequencing was performed on peripheral blood, taken 180 days after TCRalphabeta/CD19-depleted stem cell transplant. These TCRs come from a male patient aged 2-9 years who had a stem cell transplant for chronic granulomatous disease, so the T cells may come from the graft donor. Both conserved end residues are part of each CDR3. D genes are given only for firm matches. Only some rows state a clone size, as once, few, many or a class for expanded clones.

abundance	v_gene	j_gene	d_gene	CDR3nt	CDR3aa
many	TRBV20-1	TRBJ2-1	NA	TGCAGTGCTAGACAAAGCGGGCCCTACAATGAGCAGTTCTTC	CSARQSGPYNEQFF
few	TRBV20-1	TRBJ1-1	TRBD1	TGCAGTGCTTGGACTACAGGGGTGAACACTGAAGCTTTCTTT	CSAWTTGVNTEAFF
many	TRBV7-9	TRBJ2-3	TRBD2	TGTGCCAGCAGCCGCCGGAGCGGGGGCGCCGTGGATACGCAGTATTTT	CASSRRSGGAVDTQYF
many	TRBV7-6	TRBJ2-3	NA	TGTGCCAGCAGCCCCCTCCCGGGGGCCAACACAGATACGCAGTATTTT	CASSPLPGANTDTQYF
many	TRBV29-1	TRBJ1-3	NA	TGCAGCGCCATCTCTGGAAACACCATATATTTT	CSAISGNTIYF
NA	TRBV27	TRBJ2-3	NA	TGTGCCAGCAGCCCAACGAGAGTAACTAGCACAGATACGCAGTATTTT	CASSPTRVTSTDTQYF
many	TRBV9	TRBJ2-5	NA	TGTGCCAGCAGCCGAAGATCCACCATCCAAGAGACCCAGTACTTC	CASSRRSTIQETQYF
many	TRBV7-9	TRBJ2-7	TRBD1	TGTGCCAGCAGCTCCCATCTGGACAGGGGGCCCTACGAGCAGTACTTC	CASSSHLDRGPYEQYF
many	TRBV5-1	TRBJ2-7	TRBD1	TGCGCCAGCAGCTTTTCCGGGACAGGACCCTACGAGCAGTACTTC	CASSFSGTGPYEQYF
few	TRBV11-2	TRBJ1-2	NA	TGTGCCAGCAGCTTTTCTGGGGATGGCTACACCTTC	CASSFSGDGYTF
many	TRBV5-8	TRBJ2-1	NA	TGTGCCAGCAGCTTGTACTCTATCAATGAGCAGTTCTTC	CASSLYSINEQFF
many	TRBV7-6	TRBJ1-2	TRBD1	TGTGCCAGCAGCCCCCTATTTGACCAGGGGGCTGAGGGCTACACCTTC	CASSPLFDQGAEGYTF
many	TRBV4-1	TRBJ2-1	NA	TGCGCCAGCAGCCAAGCTTCCGGGCAGCTTTACAATGAGCAGTTCTTC	CASSQASGQLYNEQFF
many	TRBV20-1	TRBJ2-3	TRBD2	TGCAGTGCTAGCGGAAGACTAGCGGGCCCCACAGATACGCAGTATTTT	CSASGRLAGPTDTQYF
many	TRBV4-2	TRBJ2-3	TRBD2	TGTGCCAGCAGCCAAGAAGGGGGTTGGCGGGGGGGACAACGTGCAGATACGCAGTATTTT	CASSQEGGWRGGQRADTQYF
many	TRBV29-1	TRBJ2-1	NA	TGCAGCGCAGGATCAGGACCCGATCTCAATGAGCAGTTCTTC	CSAGSGPDLNEQFF
few	TRBV5-4	TRBJ1-2	NA	TGTGCCAGCAGCGTTAAATCTCCCGGACAGCTACCTGTCTATGGCTACACCTTC	CASSVKSPGQLPVYGYTF
many	TRBV29-1	TRBJ2-7	TRBD1	TGCAGCGTGGGTGACAGGGTTGAGCAGTACTTC	CSVGDRVEQYF
many	TRBV7-9	TRBJ2-5	NA	TGTGCCAGCAGCAAGGGGGGAACCCAGTACTTC	CASSKGGTQYF
many	TRBV5-1	TRBJ2-7	NA	TGCGCCAGCAGCTTGGTTCGGGGCTCCTACGAGCAGTACTTC	CASSLVRGSYEQYF
many	TRBV29-1	TRBJ2-7	NA	TGCAGCGTTGCCGGGAGCGTCTACGAGCAGTACTTC	CSVAGSVYEQYF
many	TRBV20-1	TRBJ2-1	TRBD2	TGCAGTGCTAACCGAGGGGGACTAGTACCGAGCTCCTACAATGAGCAGTTCTTC	CSANRGGLVPSSYNEQFF
many	TRBV7-3	TRBJ2-1	NA	TGTGCCAGCAGCTTAAGTACGAGCTCCTACAATGAGCAGTTCTTC	CASSLSTSSYNEQFF
many	TRBV18	TRBJ1-1	NA	TGTGCCAGCCGGCACACTGAAGCTTTCTTT	CASRHTEAFF
NA	TRBV28	TRBJ2-2	NA	TGTGCCAGCAGTCCGCTCCCCTTGAACACCGGGGAGCTGTTTTTT	CASSPLPLNTGELFF
many	TRBV7-2	TRBJ2-5	TRBD1	TGTGCCAGCAGCGAAGACCCGACGGGACAGGAGACCCAGTACTTC	CASSEDPTGQETQYF
many	TRBV6-5	TRBJ2-1	NA	TGTGCCAGCAGTTACTATGGACTACCGGCCAATGAGCAGTTCTTC	CASSYYGLPANEQFF
many	TRBV29-1	TRBJ2-7	NA	TGCAGCGTTGGGTTTAGGGGGGTCTACGAGCAGTACTTC	CSVGFRGVYEQYF
many	TRBV5-5	TRBJ2-3	TRBD2	TGTGCCAGCCGGACTAGCGGGGGGAACCGTCCCACAGATACGCAGTATTTT	CASRTSGGNRPTDTQYF
NA	TRBV10-3	TRBJ2-1	TRBD2	TGTGCCATCAGCCTCCGACTAGCGGGAGCATATGAGCAGTTCTTC	CAISLRLAGAYEQFF
many	TRBV11-2	TRBJ2-2	TRBD2	TGTGCCAGCAGCGCCGAGGAGCGGGGAGACACCGGGGAGCTGTTTTTT	CASSAEERGDTGELFF
many	TRBV9	TRBJ2-5	NA	TGTGCCAGCAGCGTAGGACCCGCGGGGCCCCAGTACTTC	CASSVGPAGPQYF
few	TRBV12-3/TRBV12-4	TRBJ1-2	NA	TGTGCCAGCAGTTCCCGGGGTTACGGCTACACCTTC	CASSSRGYGYTF
many	TRBV5-1	TRBJ2-2	NA	TGCGCCAGCAGCTTGCGTCAGTCGAACACCGGGGAGCTGTTTTTT	CASSLRQSNTGELFF
many	TRBV5-6	TRBJ2-1	NA	TGTGCCAGCAGTCCGATGGGGACGGGAGAGGCCAATGAGCAGTTCTTC	CASSPMGTGEANEQFF
many	TRBV29-1	TRBJ2-5	NA	TGCAGCGTTCTAAAGGAGACCCAGTACTTC	CSVLKETQYF
many	TRBV7-3	TRBJ2-2	TRBD2	TGTGCCAGCAGCTTAACCCGGGGGGACCGATGGAGCCCCGGGGAGCTGTTTTTT	CASSLTRGDRWSPGELFF
NA	TRBV20-1	TRBJ2-7	NA	TGCAGTGCTTTCCGCCAAGACAGCTCCCCTTACGAGCAGTACTTC	CSAFRQDSSPYEQYF
many	TRBV5-1	TRBJ2-7	NA	TGCGCCAGCAGTAGGGCCAGGGGAGACGAGCAGTACTTC	CASSRARGDEQYF
NA	TRBV15	TRBJ2-1	NA	TGTGCCACCACCCGAGCCAAACCGAGCTCCTACAATGAGCAGTTCTTC	CATTRAKPSSYNEQFF
NA	TRBV20-1	TRBJ2-1	NA	TGCAGTGCTAGAGGACAGCCAAATGAGCAGTTCTTC	CSARGQPNEQFF
many	TRBV5-1	TRBJ2-2	TRBD2	TGCGCCAGCAGCTTGGCCCTTCTAGCGGATACGAGGACCGGGGAGCTGTTTTTT	CASSLALLADTRTGELFF
many	TRBV27	TRBJ1-5	NA	TGTGCCAGCAGCCGGGTCGGGGACCAGCCCCAGCATTTT	CASSRVGDQPQHF
few	TRBV21-1	TRBJ1-1	NA	TGTGCCAGCGCCTCCCCCAAAGTAACAGGGGAGGAGGACACTGAAGCTTTCTTT	CASASPKVTGEEDTEAFF
many	TRBV6-5	TRBJ1-5	NA	TGTGCCAGCGCCCTCAAGGGCAGTTATCAGCCCCAGCATTTT	CASALKGSYQPQHF
many	TRBV4-1	TRBJ2-2	NA	TGCGCCAGCAGCCAAGAGGCAGCAGCGGGTTACGCGAACACCGGGGAGCTGTTTTTT	CASSQEAAAGYANTGELFF
many	TRBV6-5	TRBJ2-1	NA	TGTGCCAGCAGACCAGCGCCTCCGTCCAATGAGCAGTTCTTC	CASRPAPPSNEQFF
many	TRBV15	TRBJ2-1	NA	TGTGCCACCAGCAGAGTGGCAGCCAATGAGCAGTTCTTC	CATSRVAANEQFF
few	TRBV24-1	TRBJ1-4	NA	TGTGCCACCAGTGACTCTGGGGGGATCTATGAAAAACTGTTTTTT	CATSDSGGIYEKLFF
many	TRBV5-1	TRBJ2-1	TRBD2	TGCGCCAGCAGCTTGGTTGGGGGGGGCTCCTACAATGAGCAGTTCTTC	CASSLVGGGSYNEQFF
many	TRBV20-1	TRBJ2-7	NA	TGCAGTGCTAGAGGTTGGCGGCGGGCTGCCTACGAGCAGTACTTC	CSARGWRRAAYEQYF
many	TRBV24-1	TRBJ1-1	NA	TGTGCCACCAGTCCAGGGAAGGGGAACACTGAAGCTTTCTTT	CATSPGKGNTEAFF
many	TRBV6-2/TRBV6-3	TRBJ2-5	NA	TGTGCCAGCAGTCTCCGGAAGGTGGACCTTCAAGAGACCCAGTACTTC	CASSLRKVDLQETQYF
NA	TRBV23-1	TRBJ2-5	NA	TGCGCCAGGGAATTTCAAGAGACCCAGTACTTC	CAREFQETQYF
many	TRBV27	TRBJ2-4	TRBD1	TGTGCCAGCAGTTCGACAGGGGCACTAGCCAAAAACATTCAGTACTTC	CASSSTGALAKNIQYF
many	TRBV5-1	TRBJ2-3	TRBD2	TGCGCCAGCAGCCCACTAGCGGGAGTAGATACGCAGTATTTT	CASSPLAGVDTQYF
many	TRBV7-2	TRBJ2-5	TRBD1	TGTGCCAGCAGCCGGACAGGGGAAGAGACCCAGTACTTC	CASSRTGEETQYF